This T cell receptor (beta chain) was retrieved from a study of blood T cell repertoires in COVID-19. Across 24 US areas, participants ranged in age from 18 to 89 years. Someone with COVID-19 had been met by exposed participants within 2 weeks before study entry. Sequencing used immunoSEQ multiplex PCR; TCRdb keeps in-frame clones, though not all of them. The sample has around 270,000 clones, approximately 88% seen once. Sequencing was done on a sample of PBMCs or T cells enriched from blood (not recorded which). This sequence originates from a woman between 40 and 55 years old who had been exposed to COVID-19.

The CDR3 loop is CASSFGTSPLHF. For the CDR3, the DNA is TGTGCCAGCAGCTTCGGTACTTCACCCCTCCACTTT. This rearrangement joins TRBV12-3 or TRBV12-4 to TRBJ1-6; D gene unclear. This CDR3 is built from 12 residues. V was clipped by 6 bases and J by 9 bases, with 9 bases between them.